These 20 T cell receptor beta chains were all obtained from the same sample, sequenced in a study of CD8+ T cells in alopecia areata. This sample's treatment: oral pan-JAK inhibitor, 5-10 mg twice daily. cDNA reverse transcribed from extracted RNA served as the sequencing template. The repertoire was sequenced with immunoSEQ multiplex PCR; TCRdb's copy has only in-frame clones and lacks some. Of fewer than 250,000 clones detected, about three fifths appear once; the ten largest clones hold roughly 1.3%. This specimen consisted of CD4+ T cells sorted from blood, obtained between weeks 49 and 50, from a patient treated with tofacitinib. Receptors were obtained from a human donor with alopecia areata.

CDR3 nucleotides: TGTGCCGTCGCAAACCGGGTCCTCGGCCACGAGCAGTACTTC. It encodes CAVANRVLGHEQYF. The V call is TRBV10-3, the J call TRBJ2-7; D uncertain. The CDR3 has 14 residues. Deletions cut 11 bases from V and 5 bases from J, with 22 bases between. The V gene's germline CDR1 is ENHRY and CDR2 SYGVKD.

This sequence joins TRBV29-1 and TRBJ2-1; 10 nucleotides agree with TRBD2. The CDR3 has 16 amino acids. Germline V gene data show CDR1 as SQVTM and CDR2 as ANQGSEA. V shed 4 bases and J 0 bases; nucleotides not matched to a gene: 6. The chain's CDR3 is CSVASGGYSSYNEQFF. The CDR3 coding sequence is TGCAGCGTTGCTAGCGGGGGCTACAGCTCCTACAATGAGCAGTTCTTC.

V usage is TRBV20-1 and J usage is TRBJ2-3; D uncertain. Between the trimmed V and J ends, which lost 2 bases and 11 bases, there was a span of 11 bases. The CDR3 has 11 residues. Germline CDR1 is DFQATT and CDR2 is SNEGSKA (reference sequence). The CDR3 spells CSARSQPQQYF. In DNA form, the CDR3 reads TGCAGTGCTAGAAGCCAGCCTCAGCAGTATTTT.

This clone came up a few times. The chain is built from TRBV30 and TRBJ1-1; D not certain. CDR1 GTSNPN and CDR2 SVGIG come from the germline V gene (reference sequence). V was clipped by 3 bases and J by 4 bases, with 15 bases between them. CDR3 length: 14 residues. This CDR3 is CAWSLTIAGTEAFF. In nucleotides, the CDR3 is TGTGCCTGGAGCCTTACTATCGCGGGCACTGAAGCTTTCTTT.

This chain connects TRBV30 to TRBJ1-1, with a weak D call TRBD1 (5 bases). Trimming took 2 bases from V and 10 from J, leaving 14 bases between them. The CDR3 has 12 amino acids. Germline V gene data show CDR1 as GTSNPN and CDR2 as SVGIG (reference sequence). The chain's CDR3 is CAWSPLGRGAFF. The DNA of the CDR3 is TGTGCCTGGAGTCCCCTCGGGAGGGGAGCTTTCTTT.

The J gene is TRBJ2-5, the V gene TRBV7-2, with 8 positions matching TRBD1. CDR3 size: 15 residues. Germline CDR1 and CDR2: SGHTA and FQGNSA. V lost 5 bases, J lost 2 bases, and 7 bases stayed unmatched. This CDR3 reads CASSVATGAQETQYF. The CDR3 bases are TGTGCCAGCAGCGTGGCGACAGGGGCTCAAGAGACCCAGTACTTC.

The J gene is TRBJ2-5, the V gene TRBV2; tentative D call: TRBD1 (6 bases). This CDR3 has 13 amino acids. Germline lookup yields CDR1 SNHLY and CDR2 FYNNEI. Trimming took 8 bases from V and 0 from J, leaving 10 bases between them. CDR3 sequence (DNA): TGTGCCAGCCGACAGGATTACCAAGAGACCCAGTACTTC. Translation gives CASRQDYQETQYF.

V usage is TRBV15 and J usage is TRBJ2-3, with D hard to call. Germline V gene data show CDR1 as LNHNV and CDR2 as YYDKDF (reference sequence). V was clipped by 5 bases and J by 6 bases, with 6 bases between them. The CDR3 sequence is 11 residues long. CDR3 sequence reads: CATSSSDTQYF. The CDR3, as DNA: TGTGCCACCAGCTCTTCGGATACGCAGTATTTT. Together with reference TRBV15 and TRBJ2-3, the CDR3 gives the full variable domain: DAMVIQNPRYQVTQFGKPVTLSCSQTLNHNVMYWYQQKSSQAPKLLFHYYDKDFNNEADTPDNFQSRRPNTSFCFLDIRSPGLGDTAMYLCATSSSDTQYFGPGTRLTVL.

The CDR3 spells CASSSWTLPMNTEAFF. The CDR3 nucleotides read TGTGCCAGCAGTTCTTGGACATTACCCATGAACACTGAAGCTTTCTTT. The genes are TRBV6-5 and TRBJ1-1; maybe TRBD1 (5 bases). This CDR3 is 16 amino acids long. The V gene lost 4 bases and the J gene lost 0 bases, with 15 bases spanning the gap. Germline-derived CDR1 and CDR2 are MNHEY and SVGAGI.

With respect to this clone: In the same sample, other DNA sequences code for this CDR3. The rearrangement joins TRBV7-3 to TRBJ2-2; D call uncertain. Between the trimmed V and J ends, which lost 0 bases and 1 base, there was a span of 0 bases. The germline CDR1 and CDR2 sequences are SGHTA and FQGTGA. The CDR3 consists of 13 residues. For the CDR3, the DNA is TGTGCCAGCAGCTTAACGAACACCGGGGAGCTGTTTTTT. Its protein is CASSLTNTGELFF.

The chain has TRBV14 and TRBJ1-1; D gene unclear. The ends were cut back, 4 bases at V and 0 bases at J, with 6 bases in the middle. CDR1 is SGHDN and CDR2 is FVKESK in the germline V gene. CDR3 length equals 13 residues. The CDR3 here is CASSLYMNTEAFF. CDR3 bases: TGTGCCAGCAGCCTTTACATGAACACTGAAGCTTTCTTT.

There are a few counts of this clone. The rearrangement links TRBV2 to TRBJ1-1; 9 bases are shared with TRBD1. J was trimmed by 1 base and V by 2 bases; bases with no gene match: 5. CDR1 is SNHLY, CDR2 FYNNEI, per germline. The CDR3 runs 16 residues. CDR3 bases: TGTGCCAGCAGTGAAATTCGGGGACAGGGGAACACTGAAGCTTTCTTT. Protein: CASSEIRGQGNTEAFF.

The CDR3 region has the DNA TGCAGCGTTGGGGCAGGGGGCGAGGCTGGCTACACCTTC. This sequence encodes CSVGAGGEAGYTF. The chain combines TRBV29-1 with TRBJ1-2, with 8 nucleotides matching TRBD1. The V segment lost 4 bases and the J segment 7 bases; nucleotides outside the gene matches: 8. Germline values: CDR1 SQVTM, CDR2 ANQGSEA. This CDR3 region has 13 residues.

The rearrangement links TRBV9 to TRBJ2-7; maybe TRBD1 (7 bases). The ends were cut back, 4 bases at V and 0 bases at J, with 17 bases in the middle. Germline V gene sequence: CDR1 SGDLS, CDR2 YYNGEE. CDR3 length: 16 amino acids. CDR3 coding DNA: TGTGCCAGCAGCCCCGGAGGGGGCCAAAGCTCCTACGAGCAGTACTTC. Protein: CASSPGGGQSSYEQYF.

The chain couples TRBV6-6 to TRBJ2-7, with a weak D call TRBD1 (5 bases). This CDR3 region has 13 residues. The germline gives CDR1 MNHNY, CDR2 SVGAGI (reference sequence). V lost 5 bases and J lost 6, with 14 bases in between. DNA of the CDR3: TGTGCCAGCAGTACAGGTTTTAGGGGCGAGCAGTACTTC. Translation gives CASSTGFRGEQYF.

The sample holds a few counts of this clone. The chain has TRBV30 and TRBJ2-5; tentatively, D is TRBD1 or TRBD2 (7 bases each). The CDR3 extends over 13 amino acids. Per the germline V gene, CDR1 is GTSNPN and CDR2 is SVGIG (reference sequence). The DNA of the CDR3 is TGTGCTTACTCCCCAGGGGGAGGGGAGACCCAGTACTTC. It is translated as CAYSPGGGETQYF.

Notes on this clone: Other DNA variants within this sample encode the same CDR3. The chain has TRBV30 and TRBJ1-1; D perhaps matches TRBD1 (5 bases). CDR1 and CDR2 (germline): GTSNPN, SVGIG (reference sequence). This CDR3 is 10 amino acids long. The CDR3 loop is CAGGDTEAFF. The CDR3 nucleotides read TGTGCTGGGGGGGACACTGAAGCTTTCTTT. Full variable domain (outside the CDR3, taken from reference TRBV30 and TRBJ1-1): SQTIHQWPATLVQPVGSPLSLECTVEGTSNPNLYWYRQAAGRGLQLLFYSVGIGQISSEVPQNLSASRPQDRQFILSSKKLLLSDSGFYLCAGGDTEAFFGQGTRLTVV.

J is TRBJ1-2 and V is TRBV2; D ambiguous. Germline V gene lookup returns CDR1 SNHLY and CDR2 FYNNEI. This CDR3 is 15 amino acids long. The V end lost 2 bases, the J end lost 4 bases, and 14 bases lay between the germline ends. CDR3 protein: CASSETSDGVYGYTF. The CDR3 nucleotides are TGTGCCAGCAGTGAAACCTCGGACGGGGTCTATGGCTACACCTTC.

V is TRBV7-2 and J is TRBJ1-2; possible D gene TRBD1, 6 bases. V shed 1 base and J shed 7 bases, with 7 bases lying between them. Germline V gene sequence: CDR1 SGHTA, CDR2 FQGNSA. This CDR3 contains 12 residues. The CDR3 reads CASSLEGGGYTF. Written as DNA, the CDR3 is TGTGCCAGCAGCTTAGAGGGGGGTGGCTACACCTTC.

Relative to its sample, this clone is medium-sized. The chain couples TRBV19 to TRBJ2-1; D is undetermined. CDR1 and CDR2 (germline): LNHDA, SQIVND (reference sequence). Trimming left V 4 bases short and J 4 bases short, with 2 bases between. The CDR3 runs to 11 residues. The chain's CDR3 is CASSSYNEQFF. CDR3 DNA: TGTGCCAGTAGTAGTTACAATGAGCAGTTCTTC. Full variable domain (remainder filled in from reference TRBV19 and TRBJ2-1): DGGITQSPKYLFRKEGQNVTLSCEQNLNHDAMYWYRQDPGQGLRLIYYSQIVNDFQKGDIAEGYSVSREKKESFPLTVTSAQKNPTAFYLCASSSYNEQFFGPGTRLTVL.